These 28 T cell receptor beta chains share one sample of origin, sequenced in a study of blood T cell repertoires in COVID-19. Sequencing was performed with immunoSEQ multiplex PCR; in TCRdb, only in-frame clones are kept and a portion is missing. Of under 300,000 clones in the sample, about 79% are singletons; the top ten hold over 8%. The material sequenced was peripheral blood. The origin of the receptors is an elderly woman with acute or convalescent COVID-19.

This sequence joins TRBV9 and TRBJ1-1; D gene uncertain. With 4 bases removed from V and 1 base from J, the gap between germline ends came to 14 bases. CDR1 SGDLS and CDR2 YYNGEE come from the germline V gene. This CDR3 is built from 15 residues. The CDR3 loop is CASSLLDIPNTEAFF. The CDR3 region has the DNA TGTGCCAGCAGCCTCCTCGACATCCCGAACACTGAAGCTTTCTTT.

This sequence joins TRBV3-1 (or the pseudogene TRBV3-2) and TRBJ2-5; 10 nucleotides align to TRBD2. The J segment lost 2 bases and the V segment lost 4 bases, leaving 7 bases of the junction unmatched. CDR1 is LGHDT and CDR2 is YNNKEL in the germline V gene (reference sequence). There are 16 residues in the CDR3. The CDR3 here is CASSPELAGAQETQYF. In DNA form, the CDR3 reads TGTGCCAGCAGCCCCGAGCTAGCGGGGGCTCAAGAGACCCAGTACTTC.

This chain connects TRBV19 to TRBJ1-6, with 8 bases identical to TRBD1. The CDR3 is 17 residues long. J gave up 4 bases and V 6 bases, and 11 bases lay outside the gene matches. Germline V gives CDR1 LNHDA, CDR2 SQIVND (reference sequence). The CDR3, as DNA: TGTGCCAGTAGCACCCCCTCTGACAGGGGATATAATTCACCCCTCCACTTT. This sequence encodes CASSTPSDRGYNSPLHF.

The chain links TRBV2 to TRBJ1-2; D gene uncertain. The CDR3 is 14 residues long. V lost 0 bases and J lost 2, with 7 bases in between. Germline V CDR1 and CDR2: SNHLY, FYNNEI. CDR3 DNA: TGTGCCAGCAGTGAAGCAACGGGGAACTATGGCTACACCTTC. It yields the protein CASSEATGNYGYTF. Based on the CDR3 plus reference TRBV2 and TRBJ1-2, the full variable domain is EPEVTQTPSHQVTQMGQEVILRCVPISNHLYFYWYRQILGQKVEFLVSFYNNEISEKSEIFDDQFSVERPDGSNFTLKIRSTKLEDSAMYFCASSEATGNYGYTFGSGTRLTVV.

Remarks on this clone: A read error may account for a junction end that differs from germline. The CDR3: CARSLGGGGGQPQHF. CDR3 bases: TGCGCCCGCAGCTTGGGGGGGGGCGGCGGTCAGCCCCAGCATTTT. The genes are TRBV5-1 and TRBJ1-5; perhaps TRBD1 as D (6 bases). The CDR3 extends over 15 amino acids. CDR1 and CDR2 (germline): SGHRS, YFSETQ.

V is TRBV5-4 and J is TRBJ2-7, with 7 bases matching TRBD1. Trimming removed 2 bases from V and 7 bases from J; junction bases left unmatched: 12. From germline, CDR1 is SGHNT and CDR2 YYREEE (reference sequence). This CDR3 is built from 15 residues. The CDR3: CASSFDRASSGEQYF. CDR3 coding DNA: TGTGCCAGCAGCTTTGACAGGGCCTCCTCGGGGGAGCAGTACTTC.

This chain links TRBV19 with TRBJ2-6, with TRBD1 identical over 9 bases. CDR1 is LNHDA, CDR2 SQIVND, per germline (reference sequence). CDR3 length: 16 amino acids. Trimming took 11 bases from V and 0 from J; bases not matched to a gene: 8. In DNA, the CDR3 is TGTGCCTTCTACAGGGGGCGCGTCTCTGGGGCCAACGTCCTGACTTTC. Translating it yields CAFYRGRVSGANVLTF.

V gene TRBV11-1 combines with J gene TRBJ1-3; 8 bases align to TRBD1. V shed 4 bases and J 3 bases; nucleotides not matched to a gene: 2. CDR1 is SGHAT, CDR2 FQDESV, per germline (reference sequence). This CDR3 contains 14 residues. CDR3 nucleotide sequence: TGTGCCAGCAGCTCCGGGACAGGTGGAAACACCATATATTTT. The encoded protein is CASSSGTGGNTIYF.

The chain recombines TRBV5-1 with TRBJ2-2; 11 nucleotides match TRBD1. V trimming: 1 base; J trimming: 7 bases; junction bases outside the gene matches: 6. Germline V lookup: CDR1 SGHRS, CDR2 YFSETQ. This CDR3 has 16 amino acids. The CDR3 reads CASSLPRTGGFGELFF. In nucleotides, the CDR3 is TGCGCCAGCAGCTTGCCGAGGACAGGGGGCTTCGGGGAGCTGTTTTTT.

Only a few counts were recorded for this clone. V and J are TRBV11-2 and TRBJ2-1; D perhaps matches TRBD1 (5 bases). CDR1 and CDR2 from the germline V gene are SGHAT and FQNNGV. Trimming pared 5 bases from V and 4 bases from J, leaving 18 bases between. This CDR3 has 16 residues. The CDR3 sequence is CASSPLQGPAYNEQFF. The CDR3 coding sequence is TGTGCCAGCAGCCCCCTTCAGGGCCCTGCTTACAATGAGCAGTTCTTC.

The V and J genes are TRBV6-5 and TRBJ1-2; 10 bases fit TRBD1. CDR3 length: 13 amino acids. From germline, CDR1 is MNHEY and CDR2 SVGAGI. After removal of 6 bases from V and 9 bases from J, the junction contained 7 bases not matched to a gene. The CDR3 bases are TGTGCCAGCAGAATGACAGGGGGCGGTAGCTACACCTTC. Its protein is CASRMTGGGSYTF.

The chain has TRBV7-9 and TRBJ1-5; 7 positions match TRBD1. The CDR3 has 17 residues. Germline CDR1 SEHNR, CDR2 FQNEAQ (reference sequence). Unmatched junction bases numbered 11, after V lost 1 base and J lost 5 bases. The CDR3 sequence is CASSLGGWGQRDQPQHF. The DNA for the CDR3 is TGTGCCAGCAGCTTAGGAGGTTGGGGACAGAGGGATCAGCCCCAGCATTTT.

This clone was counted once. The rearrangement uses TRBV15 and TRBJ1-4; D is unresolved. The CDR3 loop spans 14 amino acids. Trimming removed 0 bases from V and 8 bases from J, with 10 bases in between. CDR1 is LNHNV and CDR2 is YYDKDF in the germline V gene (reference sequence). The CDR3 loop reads CATSRDLAAEKLFF. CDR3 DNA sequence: TGTGCCACCAGCAGAGATTTAGCCGCCGAAAAACTGTTTTTT.

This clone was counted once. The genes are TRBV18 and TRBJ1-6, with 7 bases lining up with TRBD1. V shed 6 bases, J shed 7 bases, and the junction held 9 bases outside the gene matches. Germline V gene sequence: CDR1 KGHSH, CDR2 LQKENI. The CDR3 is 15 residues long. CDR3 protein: CASSLTGERNSPLHF. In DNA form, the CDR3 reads TGTGCCAGCTCCCTTACAGGGGAGAGGAATTCACCCCTCCACTTT. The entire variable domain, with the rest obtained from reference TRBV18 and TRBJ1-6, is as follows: NAGVMQNPRHLVRRRGQEARLRCSPMKGHSHVYWYRQLPEEGLKFMVYLQKENIIDESGMPKERFSAEFPKEGPSILRIQQVVRGDSAAYFCASSLTGERNSPLHFGNGTRLTVT.

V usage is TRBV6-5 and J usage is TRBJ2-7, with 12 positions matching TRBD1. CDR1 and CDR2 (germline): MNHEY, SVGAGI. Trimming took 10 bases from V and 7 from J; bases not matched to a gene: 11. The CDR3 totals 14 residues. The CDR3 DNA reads TGTGCCACAAACCCGGGACAGGGGGCGTGGGAGCAGTACTTC. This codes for CATNPGQGAWEQYF.

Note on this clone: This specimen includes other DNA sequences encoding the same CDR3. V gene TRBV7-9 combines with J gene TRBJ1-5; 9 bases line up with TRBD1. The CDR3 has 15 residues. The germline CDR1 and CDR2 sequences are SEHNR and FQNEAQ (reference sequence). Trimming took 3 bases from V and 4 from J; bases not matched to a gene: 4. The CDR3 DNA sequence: TGTGCCAGCAGCTTTGGGACAGGGTTGAATCAGCCCCAGCATTTT. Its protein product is CASSFGTGLNQPQHF.

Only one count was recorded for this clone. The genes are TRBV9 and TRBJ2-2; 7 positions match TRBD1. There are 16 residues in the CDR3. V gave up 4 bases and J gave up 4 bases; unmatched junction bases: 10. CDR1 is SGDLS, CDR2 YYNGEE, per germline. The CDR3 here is CASSHPGQTFTGELFF. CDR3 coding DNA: TGTGCCAGCAGCCATCCGGGACAGACCTTCACCGGGGAGCTGTTTTTT.

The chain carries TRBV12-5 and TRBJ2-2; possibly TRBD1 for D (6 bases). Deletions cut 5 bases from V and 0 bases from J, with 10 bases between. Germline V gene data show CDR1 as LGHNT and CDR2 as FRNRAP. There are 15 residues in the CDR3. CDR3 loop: CASGPGQTNTGELFF. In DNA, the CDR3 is TGTGCTAGTGGTCCGGGACAAACGAACACCGGGGAGCTGTTTTTT.

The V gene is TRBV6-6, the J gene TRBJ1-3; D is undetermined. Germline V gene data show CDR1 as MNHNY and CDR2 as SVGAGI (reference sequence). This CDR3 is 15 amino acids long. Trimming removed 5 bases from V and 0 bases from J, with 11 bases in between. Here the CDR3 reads CASSDPGSSGNTIYF. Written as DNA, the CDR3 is TGTGCCAGCAGTGACCCGGGGAGCTCTGGAAACACCATATATTTT.

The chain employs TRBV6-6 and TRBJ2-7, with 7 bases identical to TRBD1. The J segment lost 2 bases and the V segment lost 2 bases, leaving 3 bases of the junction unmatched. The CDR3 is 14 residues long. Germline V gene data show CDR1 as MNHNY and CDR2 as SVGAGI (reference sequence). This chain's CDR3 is CASSYPGQPYEQYF. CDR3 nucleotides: TGTGCCAGCAGTTACCCGGGACAGCCCTACGAGCAGTACTTC.

CDR3 DNA: TGTGCCAGCTCAAGAGCCGGGACAGCAAACACAGATACGCAGTATTTT. Amino acid sequence: CASSRAGTANTDTQYF. The chain couples TRBV18 to TRBJ2-3; TRBD1 agrees at 7 bases. V gave up 5 bases and J gave up 2 bases; unmatched junction bases: 10. The CDR3 loop spans 16 amino acids. Germline values: CDR1 KGHSH, CDR2 LQKENI.

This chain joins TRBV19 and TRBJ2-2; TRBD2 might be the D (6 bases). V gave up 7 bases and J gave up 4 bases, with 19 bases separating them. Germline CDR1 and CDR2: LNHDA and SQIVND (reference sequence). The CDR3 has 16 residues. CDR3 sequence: CASTTGLPGITGELFF. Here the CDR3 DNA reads TGTGCCAGTACAACCGGACTACCGGGGATCACCGGGGAGCTGTTTTTT.

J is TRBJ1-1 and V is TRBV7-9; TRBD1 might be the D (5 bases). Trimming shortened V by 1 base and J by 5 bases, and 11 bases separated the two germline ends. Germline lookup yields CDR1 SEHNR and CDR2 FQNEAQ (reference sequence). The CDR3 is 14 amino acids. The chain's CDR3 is CASSLVGGTTEAFF. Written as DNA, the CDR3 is TGTGCCAGCAGCTTAGTAGGAGGGACGACTGAAGCTTTCTTT. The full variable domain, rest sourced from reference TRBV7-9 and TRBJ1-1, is DTGVSQNPRHKITKRGQNVTFRCDPISEHNRLYWYRQTLGQGPEFLTYFQNEAQLEKSRLLSDRFSAERPKGSFSTLEIQRTEQGDSAMYLCASSLVGGTTEAFFGQGTRLTVV.

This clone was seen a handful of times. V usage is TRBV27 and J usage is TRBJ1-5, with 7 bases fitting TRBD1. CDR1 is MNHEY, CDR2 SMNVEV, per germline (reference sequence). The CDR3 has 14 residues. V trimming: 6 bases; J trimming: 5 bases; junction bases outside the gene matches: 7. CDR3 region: CASRITGAHQPQHF. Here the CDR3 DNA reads TGTGCCAGCAGGATAACAGGGGCTCATCAGCCCCAGCATTTT.

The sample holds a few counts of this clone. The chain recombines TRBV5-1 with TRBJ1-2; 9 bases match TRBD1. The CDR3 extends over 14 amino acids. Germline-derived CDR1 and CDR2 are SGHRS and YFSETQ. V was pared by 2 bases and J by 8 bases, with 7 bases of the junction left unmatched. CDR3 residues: CASSLPGQGPGYTF. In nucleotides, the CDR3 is TGCGCCAGCAGCTTACCTGGACAGGGGCCCGGCTACACCTTC.

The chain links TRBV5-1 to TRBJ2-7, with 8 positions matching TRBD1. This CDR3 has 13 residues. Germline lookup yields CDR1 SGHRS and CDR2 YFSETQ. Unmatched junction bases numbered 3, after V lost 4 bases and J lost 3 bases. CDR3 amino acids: CASSPGQVYEQYF. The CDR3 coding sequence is TGCGCCAGCAGCCCGGGACAGGTCTACGAGCAGTACTTC.

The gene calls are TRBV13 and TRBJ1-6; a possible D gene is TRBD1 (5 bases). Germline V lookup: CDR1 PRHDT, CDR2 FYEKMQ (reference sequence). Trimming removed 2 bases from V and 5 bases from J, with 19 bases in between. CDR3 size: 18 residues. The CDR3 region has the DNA TGTGCCAGCAGCTTAATGACAGCGCACAGAGGAGATAATTCACCCCTCCACTTT. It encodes CASSLMTAHRGDNSPLHF.

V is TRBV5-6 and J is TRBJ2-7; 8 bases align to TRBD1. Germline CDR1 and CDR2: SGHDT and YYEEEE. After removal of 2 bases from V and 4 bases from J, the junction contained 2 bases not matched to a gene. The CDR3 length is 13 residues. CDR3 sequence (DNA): TGTGCCAGCAGCTTTCAGGGGGCTTACGAGCAGTACTTC. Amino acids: CASSFQGAYEQYF.